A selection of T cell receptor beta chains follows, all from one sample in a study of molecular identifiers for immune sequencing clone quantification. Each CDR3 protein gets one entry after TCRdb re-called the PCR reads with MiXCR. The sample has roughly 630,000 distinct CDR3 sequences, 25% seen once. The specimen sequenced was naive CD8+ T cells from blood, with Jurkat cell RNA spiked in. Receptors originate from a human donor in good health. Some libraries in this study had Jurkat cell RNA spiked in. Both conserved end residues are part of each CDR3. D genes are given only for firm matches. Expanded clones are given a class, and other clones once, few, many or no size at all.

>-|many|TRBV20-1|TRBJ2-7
TGCAGTGCCCCCCGGACAGACCCCTACGAGCAGTACTTC
CSAPRTDPYEQYF
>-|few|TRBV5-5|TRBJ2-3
TGTGCCAGCAGCTTGGCACTAGTGGGCTGGGATACGCAGTATTTT
CASSLALVGWDTQYF
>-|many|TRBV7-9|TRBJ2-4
TGTGCCAGCAGCTTAGCGACATACGGAGTAGCCAAAAACATTCAGTACTTC
CASSLATYGVAKNIQYF
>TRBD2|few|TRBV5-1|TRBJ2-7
TGCGCCAGCAGCATGACTAGCTCGTACGAGCAGTACTTC
CASSMTSSYEQYF
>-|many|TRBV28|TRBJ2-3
TGTGCCAGCAGTTTTCCTCCAGACACAGATACGCAGTATTTT
CASSFPPDTDTQYF
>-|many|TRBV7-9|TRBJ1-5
TGTGCCAGCAGCTTAGCCCATCAGCCCCAGCATTTT
CASSLAHQPQHF
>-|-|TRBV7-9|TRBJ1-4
TGTGCCAGCAGCTCTCGGGACACATCAACTAATGAAAAACTGTTTTTT
CASSSRDTSTNEKLFF
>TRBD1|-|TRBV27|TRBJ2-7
TGTGCCAGCAGTTTTTCGGGACAGGGCGCCGAGCAGTACTTC
CASSFSGQGAEQYF
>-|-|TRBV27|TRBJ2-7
TGTGCCAGCAGTTTATGGTCTGGTGGTGTGAACGAGCAGTACTTC
CASSLWSGGVNEQYF
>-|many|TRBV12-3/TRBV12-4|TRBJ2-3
TGTGCCAGCAGTCCCCTTTTCTCAGGGGATCCAGATACGCAGTATTTT
CASSPLFSGDPDTQYF
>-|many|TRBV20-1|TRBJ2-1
TGCAGTGCTAGAGGATCCCTAGTATTGGGTGAGCAGTTCTTC
CSARGSLVLGEQFF
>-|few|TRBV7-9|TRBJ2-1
TGTGCCAGCAGCCCGCGCCCCGGGACCCAAGACAATTACAATGAGCAGTTCTTC
CASSPRPGTQDNYNEQFF
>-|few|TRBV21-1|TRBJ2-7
TGTGCCAGCAGCAAAGTACCGGATAGGAGGGACCCTTGGTACGAGCAGTACTTC
CASSKVPDRRDPWYEQYF
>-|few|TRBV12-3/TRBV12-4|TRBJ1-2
TGTGCCAGCAGCCCTTCCGCGGACAGTGCTAACTATGGCTACACCTTC
CASSPSADSANYGYTF
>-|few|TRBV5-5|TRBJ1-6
TGTGCCAGCAGCTTATCCCCCGGGGGTCAGGATTCACCCCTCCACTTT
CASSLSPGGQDSPLHF
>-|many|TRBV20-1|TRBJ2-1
TGCAGTGCTCAGAGAGTGAATGAGCAGTTCTTC
CSAQRVNEQFF
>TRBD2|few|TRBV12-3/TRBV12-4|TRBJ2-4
TGTGCCAGCAGTTTAGAGGGCGGACTAGCGATCACCAAAAACATTCAGTACTTC
CASSLEGGLAITKNIQYF
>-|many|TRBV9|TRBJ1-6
TGTGCCAGCAGCGAAGGGGGTTCGAATTCACCCCTCCACTTT
CASSEGGSNSPLHF
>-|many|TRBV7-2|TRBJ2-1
TGTGCCAGTTTAGCGGAAACTTCCAATGAGCAGTTCTTC
CASLAETSNEQFF
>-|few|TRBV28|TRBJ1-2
TGTGCCAGCAGTTTATATGCCGGACAGAGCAACTATGGCTACACCTTC
CASSLYAGQSNYGYTF
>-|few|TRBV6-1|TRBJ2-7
TGTGCCAGCAGTGCTTACTTCGGCGAGCAGTACTTC
CASSAYFGEQYF
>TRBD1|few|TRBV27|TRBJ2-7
TGTGCCAGCAGTTTATCTCGGGACAGGGTTCGCGAGCAGTACTTC
CASSLSRDRVREQYF
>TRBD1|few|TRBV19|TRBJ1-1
TGTGCCAGTAGTATTCCAGGGGGCTGGGGCACTGAAGCTTTCTTT
CASSIPGGWGTEAFF
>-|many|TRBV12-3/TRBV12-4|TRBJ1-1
TGTGCCAGCAGTTTCCAGACAGCGAACACTGAAGCTTTCTTT
CASSFQTANTEAFF
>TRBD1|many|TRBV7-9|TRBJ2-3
TGTGCCAGCAGTGTACCGGACAGGGCTAGCACAGATACGCAGTATTTT
CASSVPDRASTDTQYF
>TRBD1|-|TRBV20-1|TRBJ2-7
TGCAGTACCAGAGAGGGGGCTAGGTACGAGCAGTACTTC
CSTREGARYEQYF
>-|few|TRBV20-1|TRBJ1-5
TGCAGTGCTCTAGACCACTTCCCGACAGGTCGGGGTCAGCCCCAGCATTTT
CSALDHFPTGRGQPQHF
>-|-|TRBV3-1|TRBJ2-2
TGTGCCAGCAGCCAAGATCGGGTGTTTTCGAACACCGGGGAGCTGTTTTTT
CASSQDRVFSNTGELFF
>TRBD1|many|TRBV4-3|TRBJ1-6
TGCGCCAGCAGCCAAGATCCCGCCGGGACAGCGAATTCACCCCTCCACTTT
CASSQDPAGTANSPLHF
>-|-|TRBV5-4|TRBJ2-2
TGTGCCAGCAGCCCTGCATCAAACACCGGGGAGCTGTTTTTT
CASSPASNTGELFF
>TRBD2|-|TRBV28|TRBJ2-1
TGTGCCAGCAGGGGAGGACTAGCGGGAGGGTCCTACAATGCGCAGATCTTC
CASRGGLAGGSYNAQIF
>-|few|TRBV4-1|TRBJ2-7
TGCGCCAGCAGCCAAGAGGACGGTGTGGACGAGCAGTACTTC
CASSQEDGVDEQYF
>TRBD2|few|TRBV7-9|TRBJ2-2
TGTGCCAGCAGCCGGACTAGCGGGCCGGCTACCGGGGAGCTGTTTTTT
CASSRTSGPATGELFF
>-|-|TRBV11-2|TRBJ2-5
TGTGCCAGCAGCCCAGTAATGGGACCAGGGGGGATGACCCAGTACTTC
CASSPVMGPGGMTQYF
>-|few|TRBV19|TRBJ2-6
TGTGCCAGTAGTATACAGGGATTTGGGGCCAACGTCCTGACTTTC
CASSIQGFGANVLTF
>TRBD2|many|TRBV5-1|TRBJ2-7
TGCGCCAGCAGCTTGGAGCGGGAGAGCTACGAGCAGTACTTC
CASSLERESYEQYF
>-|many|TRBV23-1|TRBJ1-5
TGCGCCAGCAGTCAATTTGGAGAGCGGAGGGTAGCGTGGAGCAATCAGCCCCAGCATTTT
CASSQFGERRVAWSNQPQHF
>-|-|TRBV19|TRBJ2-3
TGTGCCAGTAGATGGGGCGCAGATACGCAGTATTTT
CASRWGADTQYF
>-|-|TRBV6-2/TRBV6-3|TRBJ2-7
TGTGCCTGTCGGACACAAACCTACGAGCAGTACTTC
CACRTQTYEQYF
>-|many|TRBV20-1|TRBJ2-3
TGCAGTGCTAGAGATATTCGTGAGTCGGCGGGACGGGGCCCAGATACGCAGTATTTT
CSARDIRESAGRGPDTQYF
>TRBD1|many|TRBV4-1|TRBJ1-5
TGCGCCAGCAGCCAATCTACAGGGGGCGGTCAGCCCCAGCATTTT
CASSQSTGGGQPQHF
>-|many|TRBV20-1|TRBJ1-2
TGCAGTGCTTACGTTACAGATAACTATGGCTACACCTTC
CSAYVTDNYGYTF
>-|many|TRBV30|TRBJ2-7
TGTGCCTGGAGAAGGGACACTACCTACGAGCAGTACTTC
CAWRRDTTYEQYF
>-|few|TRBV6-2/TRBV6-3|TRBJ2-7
TGTGCCAGCAGTTACCAAGGCGGCTCCTACGAGCAGTACTTC
CASSYQGGSYEQYF
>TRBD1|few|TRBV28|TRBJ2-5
TGTGCCAGCAGTCCGACAGGGTCAGGTATCACCCAGTACTTC
CASSPTGSGITQYF
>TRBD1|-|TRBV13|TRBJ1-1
TGTGCCAGCAGCTTAGGCCGACAGGGGACCACTGAAGCTTTCTTT
CASSLGRQGTTEAFF
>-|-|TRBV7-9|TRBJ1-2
TGTGCCAGCAGCTTAGCTGCAGGGCCTAACTATGGCTACACCTTC
CASSLAAGPNYGYTF
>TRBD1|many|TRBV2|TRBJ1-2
TGTGCCAGCAGTGAACGTTGGGACAGGGGACCTAACTATGGCTACACCTTC
CASSERWDRGPNYGYTF
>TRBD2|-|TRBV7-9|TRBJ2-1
TGTGCCAGCAGCTGGGTATGCAGGACTAGCCCTAATGAGCAGTTCTTC
CASSWVCRTSPNEQFF
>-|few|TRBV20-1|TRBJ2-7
TGCAGTGCCCGCCTGGAGGGCCACGAGCAGTACTTC
CSARLEGHEQYF
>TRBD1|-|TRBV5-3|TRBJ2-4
TGTGCCAGCAGCTATATAGGGGGCTTCGAAGACATTCAGTACTTC
CASSYIGGFEDIQYF
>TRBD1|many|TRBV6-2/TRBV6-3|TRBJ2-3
TGTGCCAGCAGTTCCCGGGACAGCAGCACAGATACGCAGTATTTT
CASSSRDSSTDTQYF
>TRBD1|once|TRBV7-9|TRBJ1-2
TGTGCCAGCAGCCCTAGCGCAGGGGGCCTCTATGGCTACGCCTTC
CASSPSAGGLYGYAF
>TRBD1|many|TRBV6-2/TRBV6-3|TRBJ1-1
TGTGCCAGCAGTTACGGGCAGGGGGGCACTGAAGCTTTCTTT
CASSYGQGGTEAFF